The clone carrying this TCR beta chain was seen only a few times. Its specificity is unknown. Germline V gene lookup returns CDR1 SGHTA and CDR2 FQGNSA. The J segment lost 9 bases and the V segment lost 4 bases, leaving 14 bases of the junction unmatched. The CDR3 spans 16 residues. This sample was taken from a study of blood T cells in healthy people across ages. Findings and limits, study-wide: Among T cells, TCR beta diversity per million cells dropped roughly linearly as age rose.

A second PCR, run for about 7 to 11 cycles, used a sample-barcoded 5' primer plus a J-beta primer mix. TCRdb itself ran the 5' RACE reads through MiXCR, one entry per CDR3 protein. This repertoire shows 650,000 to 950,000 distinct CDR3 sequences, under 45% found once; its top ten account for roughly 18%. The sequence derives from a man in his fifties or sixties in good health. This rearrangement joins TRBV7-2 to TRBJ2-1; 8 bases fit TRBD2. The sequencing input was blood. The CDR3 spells CASSSPGGRYSSEQFF. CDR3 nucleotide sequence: TGTGCCAGCAGCTCCCCGGGCGGGAGGTACAGCAGTGAGCAGTTCTTC.